This T cell receptor beta chain was obtained from a study of cytomegalovirus exposure and HLA in healthy donors. Study-wide findings and caveats: In vitro confirmation showed a few CMV-associated chains to be CMV antigen specific. The presence/absence work took it that sequencing depth was about the same across donors.

In the PCR, 60 Vbeta and 13 Jbeta primers were used. Measured with immunoSEQ multiplex PCR; TCRdb has only the in-frame clones, and not every one. The sample has 50,000 to 55,000 clones, roughly four fifths seen once. A note on this clone: The antigen is unknown.

CDR3 length: 14 amino acids. Germline V lookup: CDR1 MNHNS, CDR2 SASEGT. V dropped 8 bases and J dropped 4; count of bases not matched to a gene: 9. The rearrangement uses TRBV6-1 and TRBJ2-7; 9 nucleotides agree with TRBD1. Sequencing used PBMCs. This receptor was taken from a boy between 10 and 17 years old in good health and CMV-seropositive. CDR3 residues: CASSGTGNFYEQYF. In nucleotides, the CDR3 is TGTGCCAGCTCCGGGACAGGGAATTTTTACGAGCAGTACTTC.